Reported below is one TCR beta chain. Methods used by the authors: By means of reference gene primer amplification, nucleated cell counts were estimated. Sequencing used immunoSEQ multiplex PCR; TCRdb keeps in-frame clones, though not all of them. V and J calls and clone size are those listed in that table; D and trimming were worked out from the DNA. The sample records 210,000 or so clones, 80% being singletons. In terms of age and location, participants ranged from roughly 18 to 95 years and lived in fewer than 30 US areas. The record originates from a study of blood T cell repertoires in COVID-19. This CDR3 has 13 amino acids. V lost 2 bases and J lost 9, with 11 bases in between. CDR1 SGHDN and CDR2 FVKESK come from the germline V gene.

The clonotype comes from a man aged 25 to 45 with acute COVID-19. The sample taken for sequencing was PBMCs or T cells enriched from blood (not recorded which). This chain uses TRBV14 with TRBJ2-1, with D possibly being TRBD2 (5 bases). CDR3 protein: CASSQQLGGEQFF. The CDR3 DNA sequence: TGTGCCAGCAGCCAACAACTAGGCGGTGAGCAGTTCTTC.